This TCR beta chain came from a study of immune heterogeneity within non-small cell lung tumors. The template for each sample was 600 to 650 ng of genomic DNA, which had been extracted from bulk tumor tissue. In surgery, several biopsies were collected from each primary tumor at widely spaced sites. The cohort was untreated, with newly diagnosed non-small cell lung cancer undergoing curative surgery. V lost 2 bases and J lost 5; bases outside the gene matches: 8. This CDR3 region has 15 residues. Germline V gene data show CDR1 as SGHNT and CDR2 as YENEEA. The authors amplified TCR beta CDR3 by multiplex PCR with 32 V and 13 J primers. One entry per CDR3 protein, called by TCRdb with MiXCR from the multiplex PCR reads. The sample holds fewer than 8,000 distinct CDR3 sequences, about 20% seen once.

The clonotype originates from a man aged 65 to 79 with non-small cell lung cancer. The sequenced sample consisted of lung tumor tissue. The chain has TRBV11-3 and TRBJ2-7, with 8 bases identical to TRBD2. The CDR3 sequence: CASSLWDPGGNEQYF. CDR3 coding DNA: TGTGCCAGCAGCTTATGGGACCCGGGAGGGAACGAGCAGTACTTC.